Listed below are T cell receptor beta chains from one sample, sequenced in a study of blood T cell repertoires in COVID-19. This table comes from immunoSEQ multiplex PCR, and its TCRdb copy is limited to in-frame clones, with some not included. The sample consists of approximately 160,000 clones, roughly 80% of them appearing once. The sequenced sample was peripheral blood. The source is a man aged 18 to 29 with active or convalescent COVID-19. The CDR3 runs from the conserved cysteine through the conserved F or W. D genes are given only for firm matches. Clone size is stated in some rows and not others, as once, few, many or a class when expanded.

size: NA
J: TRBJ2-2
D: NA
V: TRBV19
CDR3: CASSIYPGANTGELFF
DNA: TGTGCCAGTAGTATTTACCCAGGGGCGAACACCGGGGAGCTGTTTTTT

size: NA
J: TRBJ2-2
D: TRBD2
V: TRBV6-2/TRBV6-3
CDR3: CASSYSLAGRNTGELFF
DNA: TGTGCCAGCAGTTACTCACTAGCGGGCCGGAACACCGGGGAGCTGTTTTTT

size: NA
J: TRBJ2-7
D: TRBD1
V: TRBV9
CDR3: CASSVEGQGATSSYEQYF
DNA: TGTGCCAGCAGCGTAGAGGGACAGGGGGCGACGAGCTCCTACGAGCAGTACTTC

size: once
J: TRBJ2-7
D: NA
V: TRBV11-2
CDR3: CASSSGGGQYF
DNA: TGTGCCAGCAGCTCCGGCGGAGGGCAGTACTTC

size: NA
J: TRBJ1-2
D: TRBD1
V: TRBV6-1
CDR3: CASSERGTGGSYGYTF
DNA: TGTGCCAGCAGTGAAAGGGGGACAGGGGGCTCCTATGGCTACACCTTC

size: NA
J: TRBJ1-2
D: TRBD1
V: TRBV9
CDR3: CASSGDRADGYTF
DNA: TGTGCCAGCAGCGGCGACAGGGCGGATGGCTACACCTTC

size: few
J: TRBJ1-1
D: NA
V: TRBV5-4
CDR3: CASTWGGVRDTEAFF
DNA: TGTGCCAGCACCTGGGGGGGAGTTCGTGACACTGAAGCTTTCTTT

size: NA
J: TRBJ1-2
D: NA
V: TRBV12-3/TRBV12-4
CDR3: CASSFAAEGDYTF
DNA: TGTGCCAGCAGTTTTGCGGCAGAAGGAGACTACACCTTC

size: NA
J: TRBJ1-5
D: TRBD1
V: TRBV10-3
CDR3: CAISDGQGTNQPQHF
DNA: TGTGCCATCAGTGACGGACAGGGAACAAATCAGCCCCAGCATTTT

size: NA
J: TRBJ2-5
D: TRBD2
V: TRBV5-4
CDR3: CASSAGTSGGTVPQYF
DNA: TGTGCCAGCAGCGCCGGGACTAGCGGGGGGACGGTCCCCCAGTACTTC

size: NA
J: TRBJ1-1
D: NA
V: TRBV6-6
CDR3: CASSYGHVNTEAFF
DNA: TGTGCCAGCAGTTACGGGCACGTGAACACTGAAGCTTTCTTT

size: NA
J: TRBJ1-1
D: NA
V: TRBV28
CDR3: CASRAGPRGTEAFF
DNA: TGTGCCAGTCGGGCAGGCCCCCGGGGCACTGAAGCTTTCTTT

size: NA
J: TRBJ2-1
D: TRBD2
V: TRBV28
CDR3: CASSLAGVKDNEQFF
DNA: TGTGCCAGCAGTTTGGCGGGAGTAAAGGACAATGAGCAGTTCTTC

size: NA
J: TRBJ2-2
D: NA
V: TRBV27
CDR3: CASSPTDRKNTGELFF
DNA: TGTGCCAGCAGTCCTACTGACAGAAAGAACACCGGGGAGCTGTTTTTT

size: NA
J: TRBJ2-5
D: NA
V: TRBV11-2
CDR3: CASSFSTGFQETQYF
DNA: TGTGCCAGCAGCTTTAGCACAGGGTTCCAAGAGACCCAGTACTTC

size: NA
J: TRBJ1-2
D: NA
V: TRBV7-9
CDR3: CASSLGGRSGYTF
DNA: TGTGCCAGCAGCTTGGGTGGGAGATCTGGCTACACCTTC

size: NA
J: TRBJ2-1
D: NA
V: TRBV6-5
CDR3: CASSYDSVSYNEQFF
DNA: TGTGCCAGCAGTTACGACTCCGTATCCTACAATGAGCAGTTCTTC

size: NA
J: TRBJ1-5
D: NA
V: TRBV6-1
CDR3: CASSENRGNQPQHF
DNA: TGTGCCAGCAGTGAAAACAGGGGCAATCAGCCCCAGCATTTT

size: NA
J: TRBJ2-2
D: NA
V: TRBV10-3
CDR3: CAIGRDTGELFF
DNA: TGTGCCATCGGCCGGGACACCGGGGAGCTGTTTTTT

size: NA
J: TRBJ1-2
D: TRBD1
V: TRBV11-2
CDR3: CASSLGTAHGYTF
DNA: TGTGCCAGCAGCCTAGGGACAGCTCATGGCTACACCTTC

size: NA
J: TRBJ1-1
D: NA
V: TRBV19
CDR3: CASRSRPPNTEAFF
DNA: TGTGCCAGTAGATCCAGGCCACCGAACACTGAAGCTTTCTTT

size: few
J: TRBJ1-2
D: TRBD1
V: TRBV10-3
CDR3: CAIRMDRAENYGYTF
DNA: TGTGCCATCAGGATGGACAGGGCAGAGAACTATGGCTACACCTTC

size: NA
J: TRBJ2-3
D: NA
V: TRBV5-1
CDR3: CASSLATDTQYF
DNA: TGCGCCAGCAGCTTGGCAACAGATACGCAGTATTTT

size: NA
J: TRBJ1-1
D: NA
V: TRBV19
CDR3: CASSPPVTLHTEAFF
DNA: TGTGCCAGTAGCCCGCCAGTGACTTTACATACTGAAGCTTTCTTT

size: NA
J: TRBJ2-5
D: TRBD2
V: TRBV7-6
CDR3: CASSLTSGSGYQETQYF
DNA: TGTGCCAGCAGCTTAACTAGCGGGAGTGGGTACCAAGAGACCCAGTACTTC

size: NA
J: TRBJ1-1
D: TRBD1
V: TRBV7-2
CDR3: CASSLYPPGQRNTEAFF
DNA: TGTGCCAGCAGCTTATACCCCCCGGGACAGCGGAACACTGAAGCTTTCTTT

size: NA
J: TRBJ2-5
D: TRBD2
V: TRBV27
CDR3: CASSLKGLAGREGRETQYF
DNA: TGTGCCAGCAGTTTGAAAGGACTAGCGGGTAGAGAGGGGAGGGAGACCCAGTACTTC

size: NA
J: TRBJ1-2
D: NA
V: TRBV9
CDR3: CASSVGAGRVYGYTF
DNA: TGTGCCAGCAGCGTAGGTGCGGGGCGAGTCTATGGCTACACCTTC

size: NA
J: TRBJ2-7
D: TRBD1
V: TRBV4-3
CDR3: CASSPRQGNYEQYF
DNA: TGCGCCAGCAGCCCGCGACAGGGGAACTACGAGCAGTACTTC

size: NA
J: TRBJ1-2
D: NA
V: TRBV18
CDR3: CASSRGSLYF
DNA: TGTGCCAGCTCACGCGGATCTCTCTACTTC

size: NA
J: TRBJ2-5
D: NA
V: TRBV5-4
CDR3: CASSLLNLRTQYF
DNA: TGTGCCAGCAGCTTGCTTAACTTACGGACCCAGTACTTC

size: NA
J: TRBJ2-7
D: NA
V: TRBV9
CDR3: CASSFGTSSYEQYF
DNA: TGTGCCAGCAGCTTTGGGACTTCCTCCTACGAGCAGTACTTC

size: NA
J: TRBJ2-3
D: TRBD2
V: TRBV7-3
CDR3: CASSSGASGSDTQYF
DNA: TGTGCCAGCAGTTCTGGAGCTAGCGGGAGTGATACGCAGTATTTT

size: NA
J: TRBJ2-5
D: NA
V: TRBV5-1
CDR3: CASNPRGYRDHLETQYF
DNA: TGCGCCAGCAACCCTCGGGGATACCGAGATCATTTGGAGACCCAGTACTTC

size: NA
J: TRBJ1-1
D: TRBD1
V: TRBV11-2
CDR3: CASSFRGQASEGAFF
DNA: TGTGCCAGCAGCTTCAGGGGACAGGCTTCGGAGGGGGCTTTCTTT

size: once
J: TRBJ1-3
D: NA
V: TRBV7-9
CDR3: CASSFAGDSGNTIYF
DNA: TGTGCCAGCAGCTTCGCAGGGGACTCTGGAAACACCATATATTTT

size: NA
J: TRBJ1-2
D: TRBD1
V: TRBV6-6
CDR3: CASSTQDRGGGYTF
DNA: TGTGCCAGCAGTACACAGGACAGGGGAGGCGGCTACACCTTC

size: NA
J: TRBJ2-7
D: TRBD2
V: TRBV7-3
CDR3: CASSLTSPSGIHEQYF
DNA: TGTGCCAGCAGCTTAACTTCCCCTAGCGGGATCCACGAGCAGTACTTC

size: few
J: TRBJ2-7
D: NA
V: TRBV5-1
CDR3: CASSSSIGEGVQYF
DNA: TGCGCCAGCAGCTCGTCGATTGGCGAGGGCGTGCAGTACTTC

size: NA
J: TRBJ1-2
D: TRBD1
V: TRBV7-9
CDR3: CASSATWTGDYYGYTF
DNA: TGTGCCAGCAGCGCGACCTGGACAGGGGATTACTATGGCTACACCTTC

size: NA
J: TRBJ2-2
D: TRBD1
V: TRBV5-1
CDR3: CASSTDREGDGELFF
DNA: TGCGCCAGCAGCACGGACAGGGAAGGTGACGGGGAGCTGTTTTTT

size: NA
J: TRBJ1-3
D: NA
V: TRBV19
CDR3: CARPCRQQGTGNTIYF
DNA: TGTGCCAGACCCTGCCGGCAGCAGGGCACGGGAAACACCATATATTTT

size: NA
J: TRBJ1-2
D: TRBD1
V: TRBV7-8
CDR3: CASSLAQGGYGYTF
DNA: TGTGCCAGCAGCTTAGCACAGGGGGGGTATGGCTACACCTTC